Sequencing of this TCR beta chain was carried out in a study of response to subunit inactivated influenza vaccine. Via MiXCR, TCRdb re-called the RT-PCR reads, giving one row per CDR3 protein. The sample consists of 450,000 to 600,000 distinct CDR3 sequences, more than 15% of them appearing once. In this sample, this clonotype turned up a few times. What it binds is not known. Broader study findings: It was the authors' suggestion that each seasonal influenza vaccination recruits few new T cells.

The receptor was isolated from a man between 50 and 75 years old who received an inactivated influenza vaccine. Material: CD4+ T cells sorted from PBMCs, obtained less than 25 months after vaccination.

The CDR3 protein is CASSFGGVSTDTQYF. As DNA, the CDR3 is TGTGCCAGCAGCTTTGGCGGGGTTAGCACAGATACGCAGTATTTT. The genes are TRBV7-2 and TRBJ2-3; a weak D match, TRBD2 (6 bases). This CDR3 is 15 amino acids long. The V gene lost 3 bases and the J gene lost 0 bases, with 10 bases spanning the gap. Germline CDR1 SGHTA, CDR2 FQGNSA.